A single sample gave rise to the 27 T cell receptor beta chains below, sequenced in a study of cytomegalovirus exposure and HLA in healthy donors. The study ran its PCR with 60 Vbeta and 13 Jbeta primers. Measured with immunoSEQ multiplex PCR; TCRdb has only the in-frame clones, and not every one. The sample yields around 80,000 clones, around 60% seen once. Input material: PBMCs. The receptors derive from a male donor in good health and CMV-seropositive.

The rearrangement links TRBV18 to TRBJ1-5; TRBD1 agrees at 7 bases. The V segment lost 1 base and the J segment 4 bases; nucleotides outside the gene matches: 4. The CDR3 extends over 15 amino acids. From germline, CDR1 is KGHSH and CDR2 LQKENI. For the CDR3, the DNA is TGTGCCAGCTCACCACTCGGGACAGATAATCAGCCCCAGCATTTT. It encodes CASSPLGTDNQPQHF.

In this sample, this clone turned up a few times. The rearrangement links TRBV28 to TRBJ2-1; 12 bases map to TRBD2. The CDR3 is 17 amino acids. CDR1 is MDHEN and CDR2 is SYDVKM in the germline V gene. V dropped 3 bases and J dropped 4; count of bases not matched to a gene: 7. The CDR3 DNA follows: TGTGCCAGCAGTTTCGTACTAGCGGGAGGAAATTACAATGAGCAGTTCTTC. It is translated as CASSFVLAGGNYNEQFF.

V and J are TRBV28 and TRBJ2-2; tentative D call: TRBD1 (6 bases). CDR1 and CDR2 (germline): MDHEN, SYDVKM. The CDR3 contains 13 residues. The V end lost 8 bases, the J end lost 2 bases, and 9 bases lay between the germline ends. CDR3 nucleotide sequence: TGTGCCAGCTGGGACATTAACACCGGGGAGCTGTTTTTT. Its translation is CASWDINTGELFF. The complete variable domain, with remaining parts taken from reference TRBV28 and TRBJ2-2, reads DVKVTQSSRYLVKRTGEKVFLECVQDMDHENMFWYRQDPGLGLRLIYFSYDVKMKEKGDIPEGYSVSREKKERFSLILESASTNQTSMYLCASWDINTGELFFGEGSRLTVL.

The rearrangement joins TRBV28 to TRBJ2-3; 15 positions match TRBD2. Germline V gene sequence: CDR1 MDHEN, CDR2 SYDVKM. There are 20 residues in the CDR3. V lost 4 bases to trimming and J lost 0 bases; unmatched junction nucleotides: 11. The CDR3, as DNA: TGTGCCAGCAGTTCCAAACTCGGACTAGCGGGGGGGACTAGCACAGATACGCAGTATTTT. Protein product: CASSSKLGLAGGTSTDTQYF.

The J gene is TRBJ2-7, the V gene TRBV19; 11 bases agree with TRBD2. The CDR3 runs to 14 residues. J lost 5 bases, V lost 8 bases, and 8 bases had no gene match. The germline V gene has CDR1 LNHDA and CDR2 SQIVND (reference sequence). CDR3 nucleotide sequence: TGTGCCAGTGCCGATAGCGGGAGGGCCAACGAGCAGTACTTC. It is translated as CASADSGRANEQYF.

J is TRBJ2-2 and V is TRBV7-3; TRBD1 agrees at 8 bases. From germline, CDR1 is SGHTA and CDR2 FQGTGA. CDR3 length: 16 residues. J lost 3 bases, V lost 0 bases, and 3 bases had no gene match. CDR3 nucleotide sequence: TGTGCCAGCAGCTTAACGACAGGGGTGGACACCGGGGAGCTGTTTTTT. Protein sequence: CASSLTTGVDTGELFF.

This clone occurred a few times. The chain uses TRBV5-1 and TRBJ2-3, with a tentative D call TRBD2 (5 bases). CDR3 length equals 13 residues. V shed 2 bases and J shed 5 bases, with 9 bases lying between them. Germline V gene lookup returns CDR1 SGHRS and CDR2 YFSETQ. The CDR3 DNA reads as TGCGCCAGCAGCTTCGAACGGGGAGATACGCAGTATTTT. Translated: CASSFERGDTQYF.

V is TRBV12-1 and J is TRBJ2-1; TRBD2, the D gene given by the table, was not confirmed from the DNA. TRBV12-1 is flagged as a pseudogene. This CDR3 is 16 amino acids long. As DNA, the CDR3 is TGTGCCAGCAGTCCGGGGGTCCTAAGCTCCTACAATGAGCAGTTCTTC. This translates into CASSPGVLSSYNEQFF.

This rearrangement joins TRBV6-5 to TRBJ1-5; no firm D call. The V end lost 0 bases, the J end lost 5 bases, and 5 bases lay between the germline ends. The CDR3 runs to 13 residues. Germline CDR1 reads MNHEY; CDR2 reads SVGAGI. As DNA, the CDR3 is TGTGCCAGCAGTTACTCACACGATCAGCCCCAGCATTTT. The encoded protein is CASSYSHDQPQHF.

The rearrangement links TRBV6-4 to TRBJ2-2; 11 positions agree with TRBD1. Germline CDR1 is MRHNA and CDR2 is SNTAGT. V was clipped by 4 bases and J by 7 bases; unmatched bases: 5. The CDR3 is 15 amino acids. The CDR3 nucleotides are TGTGCCAGCAGTGCCGGGACAGGGGGATTCGGGGAGCTGTTTTTT. Protein product: CASSAGTGGFGELFF.

This clone was seen more than once but under ten times. The V call is TRBV7-8, the J call TRBJ2-5; TRBD1 is a possible D gene (6 bases). V lost 1 base and J lost 5, with 17 bases in between. There are 16 residues in the CDR3. Germline V gives CDR1 SGHVS, CDR2 FQNEAQ. CDR3 loop: CASSLEARVRGETQYF. The CDR3 nucleotides are TGTGCCAGCAGCTTAGAGGCCAGGGTTAGGGGGGAGACCCAGTACTTC.

The gene calls are TRBV5-1 and TRBJ2-6; perhaps TRBD1 as D (6 bases). Trimming stripped 4 bases from V and 0 bases from J, with 11 bases between. CDR3 length: 16 residues. Germline-derived CDR1 and CDR2 are SGHRS and YFSETQ. CDR3 sequence reads: CASSKDRLSGANVLTF. CDR3 DNA: TGCGCCAGCAGCAAAGACAGGCTCTCTGGGGCCAACGTCCTGACTTTC.

A few counts support this clone. The chain has TRBV27 and TRBJ1-1, with D unresolved. The CDR3 spans 13 residues. Between the trimmed V and J ends, which lost 2 bases and 1 base, there was a span of 5 bases. Germline CDR1 MNHEY, CDR2 SMNVEV (reference sequence). CDR3 amino acids: CASSLGGNTEAFF. CDR3 nucleotides: TGTGCCAGCAGTTTAGGAGGGAACACTGAAGCTTTCTTT.

This sequence joins TRBV29-1 and TRBJ2-7; the match to TRBD1 covers 9 bases. V trimming: 3 bases; J trimming: 3 bases; junction bases outside the gene matches: 3. CDR1 is SQVTM and CDR2 is ANQGSEA in the germline V gene. The CDR3 consists of 13 residues. CDR3 DNA: TGCAGCGTTGAGACAGGGGGTTTCTACGAGCAGTACTTC. This gives the protein CSVETGGFYEQYF.

This rearrangement joins TRBV25-1 to TRBJ2-1; 7 bases are shared with TRBD1. The CDR3 runs 13 residues. V shed 4 bases and J 7 bases; nucleotides not matched to a gene: 4. Germline V gene lookup returns CDR1 MGHDK and CDR2 SYGVNS. The CDR3 DNA follows: TGTGCCAGCAGTGTGGAGACAGGGAATGAGCAGTTCTTC. This sequence encodes CASSVETGNEQFF.

The chain has TRBV15 and TRBJ2-7, with 9 positions matching TRBD2. Germline CDR1 reads LNHNV; CDR2 reads YYDKDF (reference sequence). With 4 bases clipped from V and 0 bases from J, the junction kept 13 bases outside the gene matches. The length of the CDR3 is 18 residues. CDR3 nucleotide sequence: TGTGCCACCAGCAAAGATTTGGGGGCGGGAGGGAGCTCCTACGAGCAGTACTTC. This translates into CATSKDLGAGGSSYEQYF.

Only a few counts were recorded for this clone. The V call is TRBV28, the J call TRBJ2-6, with D possibly being TRBD2 (5 bases). Germline V gene data show CDR1 as MDHEN and CDR2 as SYDVKM. V was clipped by 7 bases and J by 0 bases, with 16 bases between them. CDR3 length: 17 residues. The DNA for the CDR3 is TGTGCCAGCACTCTAGCAGGACTCACCTCTGGGGCCAACGTCCTGACTTTC. Its protein product is CASTLAGLTSGANVLTF.

The chain uses TRBV5-1 and TRBJ2-1, with a tentative D call TRBD2 (6 bases). Germline V gene sequence: CDR1 SGHRS, CDR2 YFSETQ. CDR3 size: 15 residues. Trimming took 4 bases from V and 6 from J, leaving 17 bases between them. As DNA, the CDR3 is TGCGCCAGCAGCCTGACTAGTCGCAGGGCCAATGAGCAGTTCTTC. Translated, it gives CASSLTSRRANEQFF.

This clone was seen a handful of times. The chain uses TRBV29-1 and TRBJ2-3; D is possibly TRBD1 (6 bases). Deletions cut 5 bases from V and 0 bases from J, with 12 bases between. Germline lookup yields CDR1 SQVTM and CDR2 ANQGSEA. The CDR3 covers 14 residues. CDR3 nucleotide sequence: TGCAGCGTTTCCAACAGGGCTAGCACAGATACGCAGTATTTT. As protein: CSVSNRASTDTQYF.

This clone was seen a few times. Here the CDR3 reads CASGSGLGDGYTF. The CDR3 nucleotides are TGTGCTAGTGGTTCAGGGCTTGGGGATGGCTACACCTTC. The V call is TRBV12-5, the J call TRBJ1-2; D may be TRBD1 (5 bases). CDR1 LGHNT and CDR2 FRNRAP come from the germline V gene. The V end lost 4 bases, the J end lost 6 bases, and 12 bases lay between the germline ends. The CDR3 runs 13 residues.

The J gene is TRBJ1-5, the V gene TRBV10-2, with D uncertain. This CDR3 contains 14 residues. V was clipped by 0 bases and J by 5 bases, with 8 bases between them. Germline CDR1 reads WSHSY; CDR2 reads SAAADI. The CDR3 DNA follows: TGCGCCAGCAGTGAGTCGGCCACATATCAGCCCCAGCATTTT. Translating it yields CASSESATYQPQHF.

The V and J genes are TRBV4-2 and TRBJ2-7; D gene uncertain. Germline V gene sequence: CDR1 LGHNA, CDR2 YNFKEQ. Trimming took 4 bases from V and 2 from J, leaving 15 bases between them. This CDR3 is 15 amino acids long. The CDR3 sequence: CASSLPSAVTYEQYF. DNA of the CDR3: TGTGCCAGCAGCCTCCCCAGCGCCGTCACCTACGAGCAGTACTTC.

The chain combines TRBV19 with TRBJ1-1; D might be TRBD1 (5 bases). The CDR3 sequence is 15 residues long. CDR1 is LNHDA, CDR2 SQIVND, per germline (reference sequence). Between the trimmed V and J ends, which lost 2 bases and 3 bases, there was a span of 13 bases. In DNA form, the CDR3 reads TGTGCCAGTAGTATAAGGTGGAAAGGGGACACTGAAGCTTTCTTT. It translates to CASSIRWKGDTEAFF.

This chain joins TRBV20-1 and TRBJ2-3; no reliable D call. Germline CDR1 reads DFQATT; CDR2 reads SNEGSKA (reference sequence). This CDR3 region has 9 residues. The DNA of the CDR3 is TGCAGCCCAACAGATACGCAGTATTTT. Amino acids: CSPTDTQYF.

V is TRBV10-3 and J is TRBJ2-7; tentative D call: TRBD2 (6 bases). The CDR3 sequence is 15 residues long. V lost 6 bases and J lost 6, with 21 bases in between. Germline-derived CDR1 and CDR2 are ENHRY and SYGVKD. The chain's CDR3 is CAISSGGGEVSEQYF. As DNA, the CDR3 is TGTGCCATCAGCTCTGGGGGAGGAGAGGTGAGCGAGCAGTACTTC.

This rearrangement joins TRBV28 to TRBJ2-5; D might be TRBD1 (5 bases). V was clipped by 2 bases and J by 3 bases, with 13 bases between them. This CDR3 is built from 15 residues. The germline V gene encodes CDR1 MDHEN and CDR2 SYDVKM. The CDR3 sequence is CASSLNRRREETQYF. CDR3 sequence (DNA): TGTGCCAGCAGTTTAAACAGGAGAAGGGAAGAGACCCAGTACTTC. The whole variable domain, remainder taken from reference TRBV28 and TRBJ2-5, is DVKVTQSSRYLVKRTGEKVFLECVQDMDHENMFWYRQDPGLGLRLIYFSYDVKMKEKGDIPEGYSVSREKKERFSLILESASTNQTSMYLCASSLNRRREETQYFGPGTRLLVL.

CDR3 protein: CASSPGLAKEDTQYF. The CDR3 nucleotides read TGTGCCAGCAGCCCGGGACTAGCGAAGGAAGATACGCAGTATTTT. The chain has TRBV6-1 and TRBJ2-3; 10 bases fit TRBD2. The CDR3 spans 15 residues. The V gene end was trimmed by 6 bases and the J gene end by 5 bases; junction bases not matched to a gene: 8. Germline V lookup: CDR1 MNHNS, CDR2 SASEGT.